Following are 30 T cell receptor beta chains from one sample sequenced in a study of CD8+CD57+ T cells in acquired aplastic anemia. Using genomic DNA as the template, TCR beta VDJ and CDR3 profiling was carried out. Using its own MiXCR run on the reads, TCRdb lists one record per CDR3 protein. The sample carries roughly 200,000 distinct CDR3 sequences, about 59% recorded once. Sequencing was carried out using sorted CD4+, CD8+, or CD8+CD57+ T cells (not recorded which) from PBMCs. The receptors shown here come from a human donor in good health.

This clonotype turned up a few times. The chain links TRBV7-8 to TRBJ1-6; no firm D call. The germline V gene has CDR1 SGHVS and CDR2 FQNEAQ. The CDR3 spans 15 residues. Trimming took off 5 bases at V and 9 bases at J, with 17 bases between the two ends. The DNA of the CDR3 is TGTGCCAGCAGCCCCAGGTCCGGACCGGGTTCACCCCTCCACTTT. It translates to CASSPRSGPGSPLHF.

This clonotype was counted between two and nine times. The chain employs TRBV2 and TRBJ1-4; 7 bases are shared with TRBD1. Germline V gene sequence: CDR1 SNHLY, CDR2 FYNNEI. Unmatched junction bases numbered 13, after V lost 7 bases and J lost 8 bases. This CDR3 spans 15 amino acids. The CDR3 loop reads CASKSGDRATEKLFF. In nucleotides, the CDR3 is TGTGCCAGCAAATCTGGGGACAGAGCAACCGAAAAACTGTTTTTT.

This clonotype has ten or more counts. This sequence joins TRBV27 and TRBJ2-7, with 11 bases matching TRBD1. The CDR3 is 15 amino acids. The germline gives CDR1 MNHEY, CDR2 SMNVEV (reference sequence). The J segment lost 3 bases and the V segment lost 4 bases, leaving 5 bases of the junction unmatched. The CDR3 loop reads CASSSGTGGIYEQYF. CDR3 DNA: TGTGCCAGCAGTTCCGGGACAGGGGGTATCTACGAGCAGTACTTC.

This clonotype was seen ten or more times. The gene calls are TRBV7-9 and TRBJ2-1; perhaps D is TRBD1 or TRBD2 (5 bases each). The CDR3 consists of 15 residues. Trimming took off 1 base at V and 7 bases at J, with 14 bases between the two ends. Germline lookup yields CDR1 SEHNR and CDR2 FQNEAQ (reference sequence). CDR3 DNA sequence: TGTGCCAGCAGCTTAGTGTCCGGGGCGCGGAATGAGCAGTTCTTC. Protein: CASSLVSGARNEQFF. Supplemented by reference TRBV7-9 and TRBJ2-1, the full variable domain reads DTGVSQNPRHKITKRGQNVTFRCDPISEHNRLYWYRQTLGQGPEFLTYFQNEAQLEKSRLLSDRFSAERPKGSFSTLEIQRTEQGDSAMYLCASSLVSGARNEQFFGPGTRLTVL.

The rearrangement links TRBV11-1 to TRBJ2-1; D is uncertain. V was shortened by 2 bases and J by 0 bases, with 8 bases between the two germline ends. Per the germline V gene, CDR1 is SGHAT and CDR2 is FQDESV (reference sequence). This CDR3 is 15 amino acids long. The CDR3 nucleotides are TGTGCCAGCAGCTTAATGGCTAGCTCCTACAATGAGCAGTTCTTC. Translated, it gives CASSLMASSYNEQFF.

At least ten counts were recorded for this clonotype. The junction and the germline gene differ at one end; a read error may be behind it. The chain has TRBV20-1 and TRBJ2-2; D may be TRBD1 or TRBD2 (6 bases each). The CDR3 is made up of 12 amino acids. The V gene's germline CDR1 is DFQATT and CDR2 SNEGSKA (reference sequence). The CDR3 DNA reads as TGCAGTGCTAGGGACTTCGAGGGGGGGCTGTTTTTT. It is translated as CSARDFEGGLFF.

The chain is built from TRBV10-2 and TRBJ1-5; D ambiguous. Germline V gene sequence: CDR1 WSHSY, CDR2 SAAADI. The length of the CDR3 is 14 residues. Trimming stripped 0 bases from V and 3 bases from J, with 6 bases between. The CDR3 nucleotides are TGCGCCAGCAGTGAGTCTCGGGTCAATCAGCCCCAGCATTTT. Protein sequence: CASSESRVNQPQHF.

This clonotype was observed once. The missing conserved phenylalanine or tryptophan at the end of this CDR3 makes a read error likely. The chain couples TRBV7-2 to TRBJ2-7; no clear D. Trimming cost V 5 bases and J 7 bases, with 15 bases left between them. Looked up from germline, CDR1 is SGHTA and CDR2 is FQGNSA. The CDR3 loop spans 13 amino acids. CDR3 sequence: CASSAKRVGEQYL. For the CDR3, the DNA is TGTGCCAGCAGCGCCAAACGGGTGGGGGAGCAGTACCTC.

For this clonotype: This sequence may be a read error, since a much larger clone differs from it by one base. V usage is TRBV6-2 or TRBV6-3 and J usage is TRBJ1-1; D not resolved. This CDR3 comprises 15 residues. Germline loops: CDR1 MNHEY, CDR2 SVGEGT. The germline V and J ends were trimmed by 7 bases and 1 base, with 16 bases remaining between them. The CDR3: CASILVAGRNTEAFF. In DNA, the CDR3 is TGTGCCAGCATCTTGGTAGCCGGGAGGAACACTGAAGCTTTCTTT.

The chain couples TRBV10-3 to TRBJ2-2; a possible D gene is TRBD2 (6 bases). Germline V gene lookup returns CDR1 ENHRY and CDR2 SYGVKD. Trimming removed 2 bases at V and 5 bases at J, with 15 bases between. This CDR3 has 16 residues. CDR3 in DNA: TGTGCCATCAGTGAGATCGGGGTAGCGGCTACCGGGGAGCTGTTTTTT. Protein sequence: CAISEIGVAATGELFF.

V and J are TRBV20-1 and TRBJ2-5; D is possibly TRBD2 (5 bases). Germline V CDR1 and CDR2: DFQATT, SNEGSKA (reference sequence). The CDR3 consists of 13 residues. Trimming removed 3 bases from V and 4 bases from J, with 12 bases in between. CDR3 DNA sequence: TGCAGTGCTAGTCCCGGGGTGGTAGAGACCCAGTACTTC. This codes for CSASPGVVETQYF.

The chain couples TRBV19 to TRBJ1-1; D is uncertain. The ends were cut back, 5 bases at V and 9 bases at J, with 13 bases in the middle. The CDR3 totals 12 residues. Per the germline V gene, CDR1 is LNHDA and CDR2 is SQIVND (reference sequence). CDR3 loop: CASSPQFGKAFF. In DNA, the CDR3 is TGTGCCAGTAGTCCGCAATTCGGGAAAGCTTTCTTT.

This chain links TRBV24-1 with TRBJ2-3; no clear D gene. The CDR3 spans 14 residues. Germline V gene lookup returns CDR1 KGHDR and CDR2 SFDVKD. The V gene lost 2 bases and the J gene lost 0 bases, with 5 bases spanning the gap. The CDR3 sequence is CATSDSDSTDTQYF. The CDR3 DNA reads TGTGCCACCAGTGATTCGGATAGCACAGATACGCAGTATTTT.

The genes are TRBV7-9 and TRBJ1-5, with TRBD1 as a possible D gene (6 bases). CDR1 and CDR2 (germline): SEHNR, FQNEAQ (reference sequence). The CDR3 has 14 residues. The germline V and J ends were trimmed by 5 bases and 3 bases, with 11 bases remaining between them. The CDR3: CASSGGTPNQPQHF. The CDR3 DNA is TGTGCCAGCAGCGGCGGGACACCCAATCAGCCCCAGCATTTT.

J is TRBJ2-1 and V is TRBV12-3 or TRBV12-4, with D maybe TRBD2 (6 bases). This CDR3 is 17 amino acids long. V was pared by 5 bases and J by 0 bases, with 17 bases between. The CDR3 DNA reads TGTGCCAGCAGTCCCTTGGGGGGTAGCAGCTCCTACAATGAGCAGTTCTTC. Translating it yields CASSPLGGSSSYNEQFF.

The chain has TRBV12-3 or TRBV12-4 and TRBJ1-1; D possibly corresponds to TRBD1 (6 bases). V was trimmed by 5 bases and J by 6 bases, leaving 16 bases between them. The CDR3 length is 14 residues. The CDR3 spells CASSHGGAGAEAFF. CDR3 DNA sequence: TGTGCCAGCAGTCACGGGGGGGCTGGCGCTGAAGCTTTCTTT.

This chain uses TRBV7-8 with TRBJ2-7; D is undetermined. V was shortened by 2 bases and J by 5 bases, with 7 bases between the two germline ends. Germline V gene sequence: CDR1 SGHVS, CDR2 FQNEAQ. This CDR3 has 12 amino acids. CDR3 DNA sequence: TGTGCCAGCAGCTTAATTCGCCACGAGCAGTACTTC. Its translation: CASSLIRHEQYF.

In this sample, this clonotype turned up many times. This chain connects TRBV7-2 to TRBJ2-7; possibly TRBD1 or TRBD2 for D (6 bases each). Germline V CDR1 and CDR2: SGHTA, FQGNSA. The CDR3 consists of 13 residues. The V end lost 3 bases, the J end lost 5 bases, and 11 bases lay between the germline ends. CDR3 residues: CASSLFGGHEQYF. The DNA for the CDR3 is TGTGCCAGCAGCTTGTTCGGGGGCCACGAGCAGTACTTC. The whole variable domain, remainder taken from reference TRBV7-2 and TRBJ2-7, is GAGVSQSPSNKVTEKGKDVELRCDPISGHTALYWYRQSLGQGLEFLIYFQGNSAPDKSGLPSDRFSAERTGGSVSTLTIQRTQQEDSAVYLCASSLFGGHEQYFGPGTRLTVT.

The sample holds a few counts of this clonotype. V is TRBV13 and J is TRBJ1-2; a weak D match, TRBD1 (5 bases). CDR3 size: 14 residues. Germline CDR1 PRHDT, CDR2 FYEKMQ (reference sequence). The V end lost 1 base, the J end lost 5 bases, and 11 bases lay between the germline ends. CDR3 bases: TGTGCCAGCAGCTTAGCCGGGGGAACATATGGCTACACCTTC. It is translated as CASSLAGGTYGYTF.

In the case of this clonotype: At one end, the junction sequence differs from germline, possibly due to a read error. This chain links TRBV12-3 or TRBV12-4 with TRBJ2-7; D might be TRBD2 (5 bases). The CDR3 covers 16 residues. The CDR3: CASSDPQRLRSYEQYF. CDR3 coding DNA: TGCGCCAGCAGTGATCCCCAGAGACTACGGTCCTACGAGCAGTACTTC.

The chain links TRBV12-3 or TRBV12-4 to TRBJ1-6, with no clear D. This CDR3 has 12 residues. V was pared by 7 bases and J by 13 bases, with 14 bases between. CDR3 region: CASNTLGQPLHF. For the CDR3, the DNA is TGTGCCAGCAACACACTTGGTCAGCCCCTCCACTTT.

This chain connects TRBV5-1 to TRBJ1-1, with D unclear. The CDR3 covers 17 residues. The germline V gene encodes CDR1 SGHRS and CDR2 YFSETQ. Between the trimmed V and J ends, which lost 0 bases and 1 base, there was a span of 16 bases. CDR3 DNA: TGCGCCAGCAGCTTGGACCGGGCTAGTGAAGCGAACACTGAAGCTTTCTTT. This sequence encodes CASSLDRASEANTEAFF.

J is TRBJ1-2 and V is TRBV25-1, with a weak D call TRBD1 (6 bases). CDR1 and CDR2 from the germline V gene are MGHDK and SYGVNS. The CDR3 length is 15 residues. V lost 0 bases and J 6 bases, leaving 14 bases between the germline ends. In DNA form, the CDR3 reads TGTGCCAGCAGTGAATATTACAGGGAAGGTGATGGCTACACCTTC. This sequence encodes CASSEYYREGDGYTF.

The chain couples TRBV15 to TRBJ1-1, with D hard to call. V lost 0 bases to trimming and J lost 11 bases, with 19 bases between them. Germline lookup yields CDR1 LNHNV and CDR2 YYDKDF (reference sequence). The CDR3 is made up of 15 amino acids. In DNA form, the CDR3 reads TGTGCCACCAGCAGAGATGTAGGTAGGAGCAGGCTGGCTTTCTTT. Residues: CATSRDVGRSRLAFF.

The chain employs TRBV14 and TRBJ2-5, with D uncertain. Trimming removed 8 bases at V and 4 bases at J, with 11 bases between. Germline V lookup: CDR1 SGHDN, CDR2 FVKESK. The CDR3 has 12 residues. Here the CDR3 reads CASGRLVETQYF. The DNA for the CDR3 is TGTGCCAGCGGCCGTCTGGTAGAGACCCAGTACTTC.

This clonotype came up a few times. A much larger clone differs by one base, so this may be a read error. J is TRBJ2-1 and V is TRBV7-9; unclear D gene. CDR3 length equals 14 residues. Germline V gene sequence: CDR1 SEHNR, CDR2 FQNEAQ (reference sequence). CDR3 nucleotides: TGCGCCAGCAGCCAAGAGAATCCGTTGGATGAGCAGTTCTTC. Translating it yields CASSQENPLDEQFF.

This chain uses TRBV5-1 with TRBJ2-1; TRBD1 agrees at 7 bases. The CDR3 consists of 14 residues. V was pared by 2 bases and J by 6 bases, with 5 bases of the junction left unmatched. Germline assignment: CDR1 SGHRS and CDR2 YFSETQ. CDR3 protein: CASSLRDRTNEQFF. The CDR3 DNA reads TGCGCCAGCAGCTTAAGGGACAGAACCAATGAGCAGTTCTTC.

There are a few counts of this clonotype. The chain uses TRBV19 and TRBJ1-6; possible D gene TRBD1, 6 bases. Per germline, CDR1 LNHDA and CDR2 SQIVND (reference sequence). V was trimmed by 6 bases and J by 7 bases, leaving 13 bases between them. This CDR3 has 14 amino acids. CDR3 protein: CASRAQGTNSPLHF. The CDR3, as DNA: TGTGCCAGTAGGGCTCAGGGGACGAATTCACCCCTCCACTTT.

This rearrangement joins TRBV5-1 to TRBJ2-3; 12 positions agree with TRBD2. This CDR3 is built from 16 residues. V was clipped by 0 bases and J by 6 bases; unmatched bases: 5. In germline, CDR1 is SGHRS, CDR2 YFSETQ. In DNA form, the CDR3 reads TGCGCCAGCAGCTTGGAGCGGCTAGCGGGAGGGGATACGCAGTATTTT. Encoded protein: CASSLERLAGGDTQYF.

V usage is TRBV9 and J usage is TRBJ2-1, with TRBD2 as a possible D gene (5 bases). V lost 0 bases and J lost 4, with 11 bases in between. Germline CDR1 is SGDLS and CDR2 is YYNGEE. The CDR3 spans 15 residues. For the CDR3, the DNA is TGTGCCAGCAGCGTAGCAGAGGGCAAGTACAATGAGCAGTTCTTC. Protein product: CASSVAEGKYNEQFF.